Reported below is one T cell receptor beta chain. This entry is derived from a study of blood T cell repertoires in COVID-19. Overall study context: Samples representing acute and convalescent COVID-19 were sourced from the United States, Italy and Spain. The cDNA or gDNA used as material had been derived from T cells, B-cell-depleted T cells, or PBMCs.

This CDR3 region has 15 residues. Germline CDR1 and CDR2: SGHTS and YDEGEE. J was trimmed by 0 bases and V by 0 bases; bases with no gene match: 2. Per the authors' pipeline: It was from reference gene primer amplification that nucleated cell counts were estimated. Method: immunoSEQ multiplex PCR; TCRdb's copy keeps in-frame clones and lacks some. The V and J calls and clone size come from that table; D and trimming were worked out from the DNA. The sample holds about 90,000 clones; roughly 80% are singletons and the top ten take roughly 23%. The chain combines TRBV5-8 with TRBJ1-1; 7 positions agree with TRBD1. Material for sequencing was peripheral blood. This TCR was recovered from a man older than 75 with active or convalescent COVID-19. CDR3 amino acids: CASSLDRGMNTEAFF. The CDR3 coding sequence is TGTGCCAGCAGCTTGGACAGGGGAATGAACACTGAAGCTTTCTTT.